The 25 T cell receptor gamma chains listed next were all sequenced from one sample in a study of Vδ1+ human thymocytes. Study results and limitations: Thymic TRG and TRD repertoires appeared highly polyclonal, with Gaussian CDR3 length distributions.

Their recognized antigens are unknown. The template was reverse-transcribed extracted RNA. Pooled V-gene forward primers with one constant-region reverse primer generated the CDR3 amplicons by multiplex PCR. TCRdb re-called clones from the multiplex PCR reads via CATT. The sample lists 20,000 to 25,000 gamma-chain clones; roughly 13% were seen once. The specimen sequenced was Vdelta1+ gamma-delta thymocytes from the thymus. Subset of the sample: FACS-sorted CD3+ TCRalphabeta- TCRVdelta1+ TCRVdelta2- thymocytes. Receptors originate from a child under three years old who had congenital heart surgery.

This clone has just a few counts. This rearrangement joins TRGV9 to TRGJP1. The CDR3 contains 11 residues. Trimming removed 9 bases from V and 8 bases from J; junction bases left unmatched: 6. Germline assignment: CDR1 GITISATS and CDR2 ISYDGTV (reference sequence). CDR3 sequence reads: CALEWGWFKIF. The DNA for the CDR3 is TGTGCCTTGGAATGGGGTTGGTTCAAGATATTT.

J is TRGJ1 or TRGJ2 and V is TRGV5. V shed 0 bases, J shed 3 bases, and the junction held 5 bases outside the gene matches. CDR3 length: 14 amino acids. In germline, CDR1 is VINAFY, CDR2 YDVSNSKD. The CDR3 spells CATWDRQGYYKKLF. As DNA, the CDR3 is TGTGCCACCTGGGACAGGCAAGGTTATTATAAGAAACTCTTT.

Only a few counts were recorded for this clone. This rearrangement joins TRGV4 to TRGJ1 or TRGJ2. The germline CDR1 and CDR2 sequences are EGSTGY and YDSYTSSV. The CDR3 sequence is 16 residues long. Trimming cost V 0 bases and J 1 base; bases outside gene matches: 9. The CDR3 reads CATWDGPRYNYYKKLF. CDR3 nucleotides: TGTGCCACCTGGGATGGGCCTCGGTATAATTATTATAAGAAACTCTTT.

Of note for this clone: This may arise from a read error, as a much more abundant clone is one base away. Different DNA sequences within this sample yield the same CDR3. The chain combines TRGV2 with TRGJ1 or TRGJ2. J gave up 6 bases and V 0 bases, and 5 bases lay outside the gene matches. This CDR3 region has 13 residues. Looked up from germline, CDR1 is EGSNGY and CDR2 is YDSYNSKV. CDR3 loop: CATWDGPFYKKLF. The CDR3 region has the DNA TGTGCCACCTGGGACGGGCCTTTTTATAAGAAACTCTTT.

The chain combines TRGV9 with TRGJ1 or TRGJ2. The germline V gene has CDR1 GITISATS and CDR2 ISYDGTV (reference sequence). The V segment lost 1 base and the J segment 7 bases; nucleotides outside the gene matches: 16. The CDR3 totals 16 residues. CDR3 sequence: CALWEVLPIIEYKKLF. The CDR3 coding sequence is TGTGCCTTGTGGGAGGTTTTACCAATTATAGAGTATAAGAAACTCTTT.

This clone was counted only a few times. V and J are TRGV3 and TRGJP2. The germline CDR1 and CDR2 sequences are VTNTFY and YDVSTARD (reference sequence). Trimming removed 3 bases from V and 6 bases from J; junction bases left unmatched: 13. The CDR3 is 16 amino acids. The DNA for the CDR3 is TGTGCCACCTGGGACCCCCCAGGTGTGGGTGATTGGATCAAGACGTTT. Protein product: CATWDPPGVGDWIKTF.

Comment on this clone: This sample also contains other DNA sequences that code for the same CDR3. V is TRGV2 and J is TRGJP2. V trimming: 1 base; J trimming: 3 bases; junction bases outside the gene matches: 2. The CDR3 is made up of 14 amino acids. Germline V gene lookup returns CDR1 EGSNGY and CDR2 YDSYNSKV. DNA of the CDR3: TGTGCCACCTGGGACGGCCGTAGTGATTGGATCAAGACGTTT. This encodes CATWDGRSDWIKTF.

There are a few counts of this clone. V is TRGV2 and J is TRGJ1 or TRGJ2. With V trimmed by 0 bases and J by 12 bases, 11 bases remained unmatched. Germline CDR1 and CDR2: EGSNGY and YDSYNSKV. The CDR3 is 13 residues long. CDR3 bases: TGTGCCACCTGGGACGGGCCTTCGGGAGGGAAACTCTTT. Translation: CATWDGPSGGKLF.

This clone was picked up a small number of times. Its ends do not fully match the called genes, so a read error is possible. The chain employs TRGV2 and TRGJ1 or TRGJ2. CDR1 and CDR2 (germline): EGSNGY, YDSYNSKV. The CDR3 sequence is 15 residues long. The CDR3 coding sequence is TGTGCCACCTGGAACGGCCTCCTACGCTATTATAAGAAACTCTTT. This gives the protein CATWNGLLRYYKKLF.

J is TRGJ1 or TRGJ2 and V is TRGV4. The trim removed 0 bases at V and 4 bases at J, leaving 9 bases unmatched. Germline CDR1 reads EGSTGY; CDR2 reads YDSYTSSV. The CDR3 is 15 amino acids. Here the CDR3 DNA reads TGTGCCACCTGGGATGGGCGGGTAAGGTATTATAAGAAACTCTTT. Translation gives CATWDGRVRYYKKLF.

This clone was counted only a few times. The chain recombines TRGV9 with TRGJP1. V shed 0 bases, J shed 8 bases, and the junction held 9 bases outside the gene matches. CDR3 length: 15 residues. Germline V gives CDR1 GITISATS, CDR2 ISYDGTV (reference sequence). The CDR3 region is CALWEVQNQGWFKIF. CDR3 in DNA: TGTGCCTTGTGGGAGGTGCAAAATCAGGGTTGGTTCAAGATATTT.

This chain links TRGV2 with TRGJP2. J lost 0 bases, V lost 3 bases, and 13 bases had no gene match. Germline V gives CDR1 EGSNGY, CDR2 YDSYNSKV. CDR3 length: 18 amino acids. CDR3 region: CATWDRAPAYSSDWIKTF. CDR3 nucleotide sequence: TGTGCCACCTGGGACCGGGCCCCCGCGTATAGTAGTGATTGGATCAAGACGTTT.

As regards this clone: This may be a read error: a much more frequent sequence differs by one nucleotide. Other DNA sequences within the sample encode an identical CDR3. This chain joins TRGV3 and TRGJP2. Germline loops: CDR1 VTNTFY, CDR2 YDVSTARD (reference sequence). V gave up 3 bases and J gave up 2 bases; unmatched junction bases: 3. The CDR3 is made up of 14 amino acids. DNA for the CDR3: TGTGCCACCTGGGACCGAAGTAGTGATTGGATCAAGACGTTT. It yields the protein CATWDRSSDWIKTF.

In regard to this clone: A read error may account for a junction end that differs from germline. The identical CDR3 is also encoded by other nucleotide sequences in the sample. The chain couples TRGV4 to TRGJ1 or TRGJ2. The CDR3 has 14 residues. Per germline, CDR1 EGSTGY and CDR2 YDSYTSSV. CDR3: CATWDGLNYYKKLF. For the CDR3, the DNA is TGTGCCACCTGGGACGGTCTGAATTATTATAAGAAACTCTTC.

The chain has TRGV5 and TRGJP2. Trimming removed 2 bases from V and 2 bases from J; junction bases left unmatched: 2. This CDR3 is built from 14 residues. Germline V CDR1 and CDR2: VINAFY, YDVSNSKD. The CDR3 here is CATWDNSSDWIKTF. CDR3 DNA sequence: TGTGCCACCTGGGACAACAGTAGTGATTGGATCAAGACGTTT.

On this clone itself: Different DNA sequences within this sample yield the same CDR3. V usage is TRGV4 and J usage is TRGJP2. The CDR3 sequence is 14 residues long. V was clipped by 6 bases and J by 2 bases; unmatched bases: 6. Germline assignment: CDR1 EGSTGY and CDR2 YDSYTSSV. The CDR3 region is CATWTLSSDWIKTF. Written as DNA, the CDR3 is TGTGCCACCTGGACCCTCAGTAGTGATTGGATCAAGACGTTT.

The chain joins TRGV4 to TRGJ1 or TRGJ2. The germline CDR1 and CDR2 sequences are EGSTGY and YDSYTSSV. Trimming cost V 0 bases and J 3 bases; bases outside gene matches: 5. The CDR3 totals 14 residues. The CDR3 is CATWDGPPYYKKLF. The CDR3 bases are TGTGCCACCTGGGATGGGCCCCCTTATTATAAGAAACTCTTT.

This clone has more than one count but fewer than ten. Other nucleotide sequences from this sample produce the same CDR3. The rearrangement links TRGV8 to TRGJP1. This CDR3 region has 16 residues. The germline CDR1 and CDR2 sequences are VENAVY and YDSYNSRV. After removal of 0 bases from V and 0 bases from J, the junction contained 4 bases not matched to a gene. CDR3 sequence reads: CATWDRRDTTGWFKIF. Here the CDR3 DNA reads TGTGCCACCTGGGATAGGCGAGATACCACTGGTTGGTTCAAGATATTT.

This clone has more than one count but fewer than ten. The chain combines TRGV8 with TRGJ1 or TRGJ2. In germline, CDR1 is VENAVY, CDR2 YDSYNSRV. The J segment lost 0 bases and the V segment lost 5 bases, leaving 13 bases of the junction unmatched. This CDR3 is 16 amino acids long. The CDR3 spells CATWVLDFRNYYKKLF. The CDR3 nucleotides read TGTGCCACCTGGGTTTTGGATTTTCGGAATTATTATAAGAAACTCTTT.

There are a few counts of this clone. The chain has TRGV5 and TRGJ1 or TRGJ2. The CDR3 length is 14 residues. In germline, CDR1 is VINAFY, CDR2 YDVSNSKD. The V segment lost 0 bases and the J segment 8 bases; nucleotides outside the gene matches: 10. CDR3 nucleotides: TGTGCCACCTGGGACAGGCCGTACCCTAATAAGAAACTCTTT. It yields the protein CATWDRPYPNKKLF.

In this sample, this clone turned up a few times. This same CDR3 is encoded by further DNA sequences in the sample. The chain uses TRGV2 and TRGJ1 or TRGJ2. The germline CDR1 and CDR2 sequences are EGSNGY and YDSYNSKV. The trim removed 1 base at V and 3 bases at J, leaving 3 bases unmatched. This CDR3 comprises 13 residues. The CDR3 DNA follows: TGTGCCACCTGGGACGGTGGTTATTATAAGAAACTCTTT. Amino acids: CATWDGGYYKKLF.

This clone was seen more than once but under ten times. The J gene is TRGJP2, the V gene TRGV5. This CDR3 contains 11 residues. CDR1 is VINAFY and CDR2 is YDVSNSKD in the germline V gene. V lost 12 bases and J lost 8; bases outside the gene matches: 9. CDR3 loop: CAAYGDWIKTF. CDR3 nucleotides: TGTGCCGCATACGGCGATTGGATCAAGACGTTT.

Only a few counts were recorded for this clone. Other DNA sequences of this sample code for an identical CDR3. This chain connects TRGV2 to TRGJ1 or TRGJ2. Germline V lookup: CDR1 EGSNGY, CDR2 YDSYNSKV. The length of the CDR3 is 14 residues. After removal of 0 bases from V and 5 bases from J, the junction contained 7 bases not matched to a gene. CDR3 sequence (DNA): TGTGCCACCTGGGACGGGCGGAGGGATTATAAGAAACTCTTT. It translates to CATWDGRRDYKKLF.

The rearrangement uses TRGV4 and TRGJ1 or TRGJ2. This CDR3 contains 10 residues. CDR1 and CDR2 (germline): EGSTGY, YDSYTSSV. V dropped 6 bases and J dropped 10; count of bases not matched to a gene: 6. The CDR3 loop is CATWTIKKLF. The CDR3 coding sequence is TGTGCCACCTGGACGATAAAGAAACTCTTT.

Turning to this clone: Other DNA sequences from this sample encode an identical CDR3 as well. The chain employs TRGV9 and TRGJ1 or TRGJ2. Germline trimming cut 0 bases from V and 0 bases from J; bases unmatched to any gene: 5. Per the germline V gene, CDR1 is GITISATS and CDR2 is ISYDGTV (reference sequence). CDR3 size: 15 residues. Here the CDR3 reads CALWEVQPNYYKKLF. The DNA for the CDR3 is TGTGCCTTGTGGGAGGTGCAACCGAATTATTATAAGAAACTCTTT.